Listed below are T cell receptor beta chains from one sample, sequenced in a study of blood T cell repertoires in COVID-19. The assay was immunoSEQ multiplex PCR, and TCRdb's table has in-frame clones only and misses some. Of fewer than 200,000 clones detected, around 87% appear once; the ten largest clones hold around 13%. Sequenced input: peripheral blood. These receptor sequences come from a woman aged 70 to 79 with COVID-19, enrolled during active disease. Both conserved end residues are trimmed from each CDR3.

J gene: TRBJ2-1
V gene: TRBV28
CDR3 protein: ASTPPRGEQF

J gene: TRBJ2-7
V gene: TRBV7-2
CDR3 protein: ASSPAGYEGQY

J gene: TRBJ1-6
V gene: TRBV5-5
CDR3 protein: ASKSTGQYNSPLH

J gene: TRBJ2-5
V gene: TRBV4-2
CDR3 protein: ASSQGTAAETQY

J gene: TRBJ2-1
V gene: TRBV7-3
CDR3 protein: ASSLFPAEGNEQF

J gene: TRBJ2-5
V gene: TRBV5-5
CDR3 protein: ASSQDWQETQY

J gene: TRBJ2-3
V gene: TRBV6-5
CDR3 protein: ASSTTSERTDTQY

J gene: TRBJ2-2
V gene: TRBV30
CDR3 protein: AWRWRGANTGELF

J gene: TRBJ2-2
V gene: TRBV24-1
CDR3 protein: ATSDLGEGLKPGELF

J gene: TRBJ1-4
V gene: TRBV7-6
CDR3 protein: ASSSRQGAGEKLF

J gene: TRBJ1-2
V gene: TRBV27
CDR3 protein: ASRPTGLANYGYT

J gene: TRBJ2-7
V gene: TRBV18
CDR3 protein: ASLSRGGISYEQY

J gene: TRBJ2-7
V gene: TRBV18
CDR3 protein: ASSPGQGGSYEQY

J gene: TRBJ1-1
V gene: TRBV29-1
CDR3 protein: SVAQQGDTEAF

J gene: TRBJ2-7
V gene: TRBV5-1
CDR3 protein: ASSLFQGVSYEQY

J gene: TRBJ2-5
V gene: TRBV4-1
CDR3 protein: ASSQDSGRAETQY

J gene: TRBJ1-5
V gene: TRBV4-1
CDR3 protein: ASSQVEFGNQPQH

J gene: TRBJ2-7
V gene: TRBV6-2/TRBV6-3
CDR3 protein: AISDRYEQY

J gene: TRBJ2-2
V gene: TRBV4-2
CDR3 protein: ASSQNPGGGNTGELF

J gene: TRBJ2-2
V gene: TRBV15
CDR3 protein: ATSRPPGLAGRGAGELF

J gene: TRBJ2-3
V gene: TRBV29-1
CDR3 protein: SGPRGRTDTQY

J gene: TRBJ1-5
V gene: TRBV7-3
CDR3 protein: ASSLDSSQPQH

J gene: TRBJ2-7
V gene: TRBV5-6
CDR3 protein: ASSFGRFSYEQY

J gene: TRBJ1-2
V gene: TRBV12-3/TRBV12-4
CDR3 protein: ASSSGPGGGYT

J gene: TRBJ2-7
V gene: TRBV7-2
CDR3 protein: ASSLASSGVSYEQY

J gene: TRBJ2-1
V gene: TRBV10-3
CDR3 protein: AISDTSGDGSYNEQF

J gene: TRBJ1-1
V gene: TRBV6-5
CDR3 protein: ASGQGGVNTEAF

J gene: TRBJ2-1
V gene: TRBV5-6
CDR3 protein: ASKTGSYNEQF

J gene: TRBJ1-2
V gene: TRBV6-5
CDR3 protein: ASSPQPSSAFGYT

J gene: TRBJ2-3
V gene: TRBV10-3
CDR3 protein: GTRTSGRTDTQY

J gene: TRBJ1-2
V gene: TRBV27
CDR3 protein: ASSLRIGDFYGYT

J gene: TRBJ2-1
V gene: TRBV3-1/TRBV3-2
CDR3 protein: ASSPGGSYDEQF

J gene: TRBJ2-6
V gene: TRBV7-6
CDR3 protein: ASSLDNSGANVLT

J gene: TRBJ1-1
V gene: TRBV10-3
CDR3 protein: AISVTTVEAF

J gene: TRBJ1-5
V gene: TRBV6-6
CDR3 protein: ASSPGQGVDQPQH

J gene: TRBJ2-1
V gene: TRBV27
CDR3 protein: ASSTGTTINEQF

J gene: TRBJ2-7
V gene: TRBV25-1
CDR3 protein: ASSEYWGRTYEQY

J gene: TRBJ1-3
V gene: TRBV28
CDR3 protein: ASSLPQGSGNTIY

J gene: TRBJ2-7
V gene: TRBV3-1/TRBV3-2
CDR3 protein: ASSQGLAGVGEQY

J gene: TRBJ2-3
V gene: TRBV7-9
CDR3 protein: ASSLGQELDTQY

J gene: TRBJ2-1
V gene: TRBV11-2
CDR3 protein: ASSLKGGLNEQF

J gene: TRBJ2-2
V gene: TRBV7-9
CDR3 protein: ASSARQEAGGELF

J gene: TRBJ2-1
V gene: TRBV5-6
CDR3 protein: ASSLGYGRSGYNEQF

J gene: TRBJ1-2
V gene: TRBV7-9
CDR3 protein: ASKRGGAYNYGYT

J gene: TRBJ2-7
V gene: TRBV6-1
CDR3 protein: ASSDRGYEQY

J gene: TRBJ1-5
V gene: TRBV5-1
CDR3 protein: ASSLDGRGNQPQH

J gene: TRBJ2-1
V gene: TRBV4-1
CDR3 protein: ASSQGSGSSYNEQF

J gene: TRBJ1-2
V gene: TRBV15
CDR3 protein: ATSRDRRGNYGYT

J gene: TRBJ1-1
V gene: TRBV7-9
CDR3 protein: ASSLAAGYTEAF

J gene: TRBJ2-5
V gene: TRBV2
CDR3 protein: ASSRGLAEETQY

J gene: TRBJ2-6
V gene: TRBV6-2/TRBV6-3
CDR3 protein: ASSIQGEGANVLT

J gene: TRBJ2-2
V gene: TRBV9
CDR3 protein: ASSPGGGAFTGELF